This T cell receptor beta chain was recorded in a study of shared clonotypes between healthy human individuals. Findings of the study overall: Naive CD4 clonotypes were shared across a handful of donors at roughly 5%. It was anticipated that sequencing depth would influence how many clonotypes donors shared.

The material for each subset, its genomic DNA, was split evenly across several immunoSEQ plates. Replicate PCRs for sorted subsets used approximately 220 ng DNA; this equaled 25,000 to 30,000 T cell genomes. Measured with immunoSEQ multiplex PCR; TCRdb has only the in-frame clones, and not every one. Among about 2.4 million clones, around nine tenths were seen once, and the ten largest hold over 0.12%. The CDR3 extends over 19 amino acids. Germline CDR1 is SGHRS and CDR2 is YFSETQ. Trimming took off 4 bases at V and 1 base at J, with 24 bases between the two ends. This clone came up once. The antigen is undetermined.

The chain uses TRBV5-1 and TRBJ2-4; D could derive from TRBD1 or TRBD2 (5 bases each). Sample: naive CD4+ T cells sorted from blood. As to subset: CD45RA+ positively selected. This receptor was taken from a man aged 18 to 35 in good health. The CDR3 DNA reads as TGCGCCAGCAGCCCGTGGGGGTCGACCGTAGGGCTGGCCAAAAACATTCAGTACTTC. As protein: CASSPWGSTVGLAKNIQYF.